What follows are 12 T cell receptor beta chains derived from one specimen sequenced in a study of blood T cell repertoires in COVID-19. Clones were read by immunoSEQ multiplex PCR, and TCRdb kept only the in-frame ones, dropping some. Among roughly 96,000 clones listed, more than 75% were seen once. Sequenced sample: peripheral blood. These receptors all stem from a man older than 75 with acute or convalescent COVID-19.

V is TRBV7-2 and J is TRBJ2-4; 7 bases agree with TRBD1. Germline assignment: CDR1 SGHTA and CDR2 FQGNSA. V gave up 4 bases and J gave up 5 bases; unmatched junction bases: 5. This CDR3 is built from 14 residues. This CDR3 is CASSSGQAENIQYF. For the CDR3, the DNA is TGTGCCAGCAGCTCCGGACAGGCAGAAAACATTCAGTACTTC.

The chain joins TRBV28 to TRBJ2-3; possible D gene TRBD1, 7 bases. Deletions cut 7 bases from V and 0 bases from J, with 14 bases between. The CDR3 spans 15 residues. CDR1 and CDR2 (germline): MDHEN, SYDVKM. CDR3 coding DNA: TGTGCCAGCACCTCAGGGGGGACTAGCACAGATACGCAGTATTTT. Protein product: CASTSGGTSTDTQYF.

The rearrangement links TRBV7-2 to TRBJ2-7; 7 nucleotides align to TRBD2. Germline V gene lookup returns CDR1 SGHTA and CDR2 FQGNSA. The CDR3 covers 16 residues. V dropped 1 base and J dropped 5; count of bases not matched to a gene: 11. CDR3 sequence reads: CASSLGGGRDGNEQYF. The CDR3 DNA follows: TGTGCCAGCAGCTTAGGGGGCGGGAGAGATGGCAACGAGCAGTACTTC.

This chain uses TRBV28 with TRBJ1-2, with a possible D match to TRBD1 (5 bases). The CDR3 runs to 12 residues. Trimming removed 4 bases at V and 8 bases at J, with 11 bases between. Germline V gene data show CDR1 as MDHEN and CDR2 as SYDVKM. The CDR3 reads CASSSGQVGYTF. CDR3 nucleotides: TGTGCCAGCAGTTCAGGGCAAGTGGGCTACACCTTC.

This clone has a handful of counts. The rearrangement links TRBV15 to TRBJ1-1; 7 positions match TRBD1. Germline V gives CDR1 LNHNV, CDR2 YYDKDF (reference sequence). After removal of 0 bases from V and 6 bases from J, the junction contained 7 bases not matched to a gene. The CDR3 is made up of 15 amino acids. The CDR3 region has the DNA TGTGCCACCAGCAGAGATAAGGGGGCAGGATCTGAAGCTTTCTTT. Protein: CATSRDKGAGSEAFF.

This clone was counted once. The V call is TRBV19, the J call TRBJ1-1; no definite D call. The CDR3 extends over 15 amino acids. Trimming took 2 bases from V and 5 from J, leaving 15 bases between them. Per the germline V gene, CDR1 is LNHDA and CDR2 is SQIVND (reference sequence). The CDR3 DNA reads TGTGCCAGTAGTATACGTAAGGGCGGGGAAACTGAAGCTTTCTTT. Translating it yields CASSIRKGGETEAFF.

The chain couples TRBV27 to TRBJ2-7; weak D call: TRBD1 (5 bases). This CDR3 spans 14 amino acids. Deletions cut 4 bases from V and 7 bases from J, with 17 bases between. The germline CDR1 and CDR2 sequences are MNHEY and SMNVEV (reference sequence). In DNA form, the CDR3 reads TGTGCCAGCAGTTCCAGGGTTTGGTCGTCTGAGCAGTACTTC. It encodes CASSSRVWSSEQYF.

This rearrangement joins TRBV14 to TRBJ2-5; TRBD2 agrees at 7 bases. Germline V gene data show CDR1 as SGHDN and CDR2 as FVKESK. V shed 4 bases, J shed 2 bases, and the junction held 13 bases outside the gene matches. The CDR3 totals 17 residues. CDR3 bases: TGTGCCAGCAGCCCCTTCATTACGGGCGGGAGACAAGAGACCCAGTACTTC. The encoded protein is CASSPFITGGRQETQYF.

The chain employs TRBV29-1 and TRBJ1-4; 7 nucleotides align to TRBD1. CDR3 length: 13 amino acids. The V segment lost 7 bases and the J segment 5 bases; nucleotides outside the gene matches: 7. Germline CDR1 is SQVTM and CDR2 is ANQGSEA. The DNA of the CDR3 is TGCAGCGCAAGACAGGGTGGGAATGAAAAACTGTTTTTT. Translated: CSARQGGNEKLFF.

CDR3 DNA: TGTGCCAGTAGTCCGGGACTTCTGTCCTACAATGAGCAGTTCTTC. Its translation is CASSPGLLSYNEQFF. V usage is TRBV19 and J usage is TRBJ2-1; D is perhaps TRBD2 (6 bases). Germline CDR1 reads LNHDA; CDR2 reads SQIVND (reference sequence). This CDR3 has 15 amino acids. The ends were cut back, 5 bases at V and 1 base at J, with 12 bases in the middle.

This clone came up once. The V call is TRBV7-8, the J call TRBJ1-5, with 8 bases that match TRBD1. The CDR3 spans 16 residues. The germline V gene has CDR1 SGHVS and CDR2 FQNEAQ. J gave up 6 bases and V 7 bases, and 14 bases lay outside the gene matches. The CDR3 protein is CASKGGAGGVGQPQHF. The CDR3, as DNA: TGTGCCAGCAAAGGGGGGGCAGGGGGCGTCGGTCAGCCCCAGCATTTT.

V gene TRBV10-3 combines with J gene TRBJ2-4, with 12 bases matching TRBD2. J gave up 1 base and V 5 bases, and 9 bases lay outside the gene matches. The CDR3 is made up of 18 amino acids. The germline CDR1 and CDR2 sequences are ENHRY and SYGVKD. As DNA, the CDR3 is TGTGCCATCAGTCCGACTAGCGGGAGTTTGGTTGCCAAAAACATTCAGTACTTC. It yields the protein CAISPTSGSLVAKNIQYF.